This is a list of T cell receptor beta chains from one sample in a study of blood T cells in healthy people across ages. TCRdb re-derived calls from the 5' RACE reads in MiXCR, one entry per CDR3 protein. The repertoire holds about 510,000 distinct CDR3 sequences, with roughly a quarter as singletons. The data were also submitted as part of a second study, on T cells of mothers and their children.

Input material: blood. Every receptor here comes from a boy between 2 and 10 years old in good health. CDR3s leave out the opening cysteine and the closing phenylalanine or tryptophan. D genes are given only for firm matches. Part of the rows lack a size; the others show once, few, many or a class for expanded clones.

V | D | size | CDR3
TRBV11-2 | TRBD2 | few | ASSPTSGGALVTQY
TRBV9 | NA | NA | ASSVEGGMGYEQY
TRBV27 | NA | NA | ASATLGVADNEQF
TRBV9 | NA | NA | ASSVAGKSNTGELF
TRBV20-1 | NA | NA | SARDAGTTDTQY
TRBV15 | NA | NA | ATSRVAGSGANVLT
TRBV11-1 | TRBD2 | few | ASSLGLAGRQF
TRBV19 | NA | NA | ASSIGDGLYEQY
TRBV6-6 | NA | few | ASTNPAGTQETQY
TRBV5-6 | NA | NA | ASSFSGSKDTQY
TRBV12-3/TRBV12-4 | NA | few | ASTPGLDYT
TRBV13 | NA | NA | ASSFSGGYYGYT
TRBV30 | NA | NA | AWRPRGGSNEQF
TRBV4-1 | NA | few | ASSQTLQGNGYT
TRBV3-1 | TRBD2 | few | ASSQEYGLAGSDTQY
TRBV5-4 | TRBD1 | NA | ASSPLRDRQETQY
TRBV29-1 | NA | few | SVGDSIGYT
TRBV5-1 | NA | NA | ASSIREVGDTDTQY
TRBV3-1 | NA | NA | ASSQGLGISNIQY
TRBV6-5 | NA | NA | ASSEITDRPQH
TRBV7-7 | TRBD2 | few | ASSLERGDTGELF
TRBV20-1 | TRBD1 | few | SARRQGRNTEAF
TRBV20-1 | NA | NA | SARTAGLGSNQPQH
TRBV11-2 | TRBD2 | NA | ASSLNGRAGDEQF
TRBV24-1 | NA | few | ATSDGTLNTGELF
TRBV4-1 | TRBD1 | few | ASSQDTGQGPANYGYT
TRBV20-1 | NA | NA | SARDGTETQY
TRBV9 | TRBD2 | NA | ASSITTGPGEGIQY
TRBV27 | TRBD2 | NA | ASSLVWAGVLGNTGELF
TRBV7-9 | NA | NA | ASSLGSTGKEKLF
TRBV4-1 | NA | NA | ASSQVRPNTEAF
TRBV4-3 | NA | NA | ASSQGATGSPFLDEQY
TRBV27 | TRBD2 | NA | ASSLRGGPGELF
TRBV20-1 | TRBD2 | NA | SALGTSGGANEQF
TRBV15 | NA | few | ATWGAEGETQY
TRBV20-1 | TRBD1 | once | SAGPAGGRNEQF
TRBV25-1 | TRBD1 | NA | ASTADRGDFYEQY
TRBV3-1 | TRBD1 | few | ASSPRRGLGQPQH
TRBV6-5 | NA | few | ASSATGPREKLF
TRBV11-2 | NA | NA | ASSLHRANTEAF
TRBV12-3/TRBV12-4 | NA | few | ASSSLGAGRKTQY